This TCR beta chain appears in the sequencing data of a study of early T cells in non-severe SARS-CoV-2 infection (dated by TCRdb to about 2021). In terms of the full investigation: Because TCR sequencing relied on bulk RNA taken from unsorted whole blood, pairing of alpha and beta chains was not possible. General findings and caveats noted by the study authors: Matching against VDJdb was skewed toward anti-spike CD8 responses, likely underestimated virus-specific expansions, and missed private and CD4 specificities.

The junction carries 8 bases between V and J, which are trimmed by 3 bases and 3 bases respectively. From the cysteine through the phenylalanine, the CDR3 covers 13 amino acids. CDR3 DNA is the only sequence kept; it has 39 bases, read in frame from the first base. Taken from the germline V gene, the CDR1 and CDR2 loops are SGHAT and FQNNGV. A case-control design nested within a healthcare worker cohort in London, UK, was used, with weekly nasopharyngeal swab PCR tests and blood sampling performed. Between 23 and 31 March 2020, the week of the UK lockdown, healthcare workers were enrolled and then followed up weekly for as long as 16 weeks. Libraries came from 5' RACE. Sequencing relied on a NextSeq 500. In the TCR library protocol, unique molecular identifiers were attached to individual cDNA molecules to correct for PCR bias and sequencing error. Both TCR alpha and beta chains were sequenced, and tight co-correlation was observed between alpha and beta sequence abundances in each sample. In the original analysis: Decombinator V4 was used to annotate the V gene, J gene and CDR3 of the TCR sequences. TCRs were defined as expanded if a significant change between any two time points was detected under a Poisson model with p below 0.0001. TCR abundances were normalised to the total number of TCRs sequenced per sample and expressed as counts per million. TRAV1-2 paired with TRAJ12, TRAJ20 or TRAJ33 defined MAIT TCRs, while TRAV10 paired with TRAJ18 defined iNKT TCRs. A search of VDJdb, accessed on 1 November 2021, was run for TCRs annotated to CMV, EBV and SARS-CoV-2, with TCRs annotated for multiple antigens excluded. In TCRdb, the public reads were trimmed at Q25 with fastp and aligned with MiXCR, with productive beta chains retained. Every distinct CDR3 protein forms one entry, paired with its most common genes and DNA. What appears here as the V and J calls and clone size reflects TCRdb's work, not the paper's. In all, the sample holds approximately 120,000 distinct CDR3 sequences, and under 15% of those were seen once. The ten most abundant clones make up around a fifth of the sample.

As to this clonotype: Its specific antigen is unknown. No clone much larger than this one lies a single base away; base qualities are absent.

This TCR derives from an adult who was a healthcare worker with PCR-confirmed SARS-CoV-2 infection or an uninfected control (not recorded which). This receptor chain uses TRBV11-2 and TRBJ2-5; TRBD2 could be the D gene, as 6 bases match. Sequenced: whole blood. The CDR3 is CASSFSSEETQYF. Read as DNA, the sequence is TGTGCCAGCAGCTTCTCTAGCGAAGAGACCCAGTACTTC.